Below, 17 T cell receptor beta chains from the same sample are listed, as sequenced in a study of shared clonotypes between healthy human individuals (dated by TCRdb to the early 2020s). Library preparation used the immunoSEQ multiplex PCR assay. This is the immuneACCESS table as TCRdb keeps it, with only in-frame sequences that have V and J called. A part of the clones is gone; compared with another copy, unresolved V genes explain less than half, and the rest is unexplained. This sample holds about 1.1 million clones; 78% were observed only once. Approximately 0.5% of the sample belongs to the ten largest clones. Sequencing was done on a sample of memory CD4+ T cells from PBMCs. The label giving this sample's cell subset or site can be read as: CD45RA-negative fraction. The receptors here all came from a man younger than 35 in good health. Some clones in this sample may be carry-over from other donors' samples.

Comments on this clone: The same CDR3 is also encoded by other DNA sequences in this sample. This chain links TRBV18 with TRBJ2-7; 7 bases map to TRBD2. Trimming took 6 bases from V and 5 from J; bases not matched to a gene: 7. The CDR3 totals 13 residues. CDR1 and CDR2 from the germline V gene are KGHSH and LQKENI. CDR3 loop: CASSPTGGDEQYF. CDR3 DNA sequence: TGTGCCAGCTCCCCTACGGGGGGAGACGAGCAGTACTTC.

V gene TRBV7-6 combines with J gene TRBJ1-2; perhaps TRBD1 as D (5 bases). Trimming left V 1 base short and J 7 bases short, with 10 bases between. The CDR3 is made up of 13 amino acids. CDR1 and CDR2 (germline): SGHVS, FNYEAQ. The CDR3 coding sequence is TGTGCCAGCAGCTTAGAGGGGACGCTTGGCTACACCTTC. Residues: CASSLEGTLGYTF.

This clone was found once. The rearrangement links TRBV7-2 to TRBJ1-2, with a weak D call TRBD1 (6 bases). Germline V gives CDR1 SGHTA, CDR2 FQGNSA. The CDR3 sequence is 15 residues long. Trimming stripped 5 bases from V and 5 bases from J, with 18 bases between. The CDR3 DNA sequence: TGTGCCAGCAGCGACAGCCCAGGGGTATGGTATGGCTACACCTTC. It yields the protein CASSDSPGVWYGYTF.

The rearrangement uses TRBV5-6 and TRBJ1-1; a weak D match, TRBD1 (6 bases). CDR1 and CDR2 (germline): SGHDT, YYEEEE. V lost 5 bases to trimming and J lost 1 base, with 12 bases between them. The length of the CDR3 is 14 residues. CDR3 nucleotide sequence: TGTGCCAGCAGTCCAGGGGCTACGAACACTGAAGCTTTCTTT. Its translation is CASSPGATNTEAFF.

This clone was picked up a small number of times. The sample holds other DNA sequences that translate to the same CDR3. The V gene is TRBV30, the J gene TRBJ1-1; D not certain. CDR1 is GTSNPN and CDR2 is SVGIG in the germline V gene (reference sequence). V lost 2 bases, J lost 9 bases, and 13 bases lay in between. CDR3 length equals 12 residues. CDR3 in amino acids: CAWSLPVSKAFF. The CDR3 DNA follows: TGTGCCTGGAGTCTCCCTGTGTCGAAAGCTTTCTTT. Using reference TRBV30 and TRBJ1-1 for the parts outside the CDR3, the full variable domain is SQTIHQWPATLVQPVGSPLSLECTVEGTSNPNLYWYRQAAGRGLQLLFYSVGIGQISSEVPQNLSASRPQDRQFILSSKKLLLSDSGFYLCAWSLPVSKAFFGQGTRLTVV.

The chain combines TRBV28 with TRBJ2-1, with TRBD2 identical over 10 bases. Germline CDR1 reads MDHEN; CDR2 reads SYDVKM. The CDR3 loop spans 16 amino acids. The V and J ends lost 4 bases and 8 bases, in that order; junction bases with no gene match: 11. Here the CDR3 reads CASSSHSSGSGHEQFF. DNA of the CDR3: TGTGCCAGCAGTTCCCATTCTAGCGGGAGCGGACATGAGCAGTTCTTC.

The rearrangement uses TRBV5-4 and TRBJ2-3; 14 nucleotides line up with TRBD2. V lost 0 bases to trimming and J lost 3 bases; unmatched junction nucleotides: 3. Germline loops: CDR1 SGHNT, CDR2 YYREEE (reference sequence). The CDR3 has 17 residues. DNA for the CDR3: TGTGCCAGCAGCTTGGCGTGGACTAGCGGGAGGACAGATACGCAGTATTTT. Translation: CASSLAWTSGRTDTQYF. Complete variable domain (other parts from reference TRBV5-4 and TRBJ2-3): ETGVTQSPTHLIKTRGQQVTLRCSSQSGHNTVSWYQQALGQGPQFIFQYYREEENGRGNFPPRFSGLQFPNYSSELNVNALELDDSALYLCASSLAWTSGRTDTQYFGPGTRLTVL.

The rearrangement links TRBV9 to TRBJ2-5, with D uncertain. Looked up from germline, CDR1 is SGDLS and CDR2 is YYNGEE. This CDR3 spans 14 amino acids. The V end lost 4 bases, the J end lost 2 bases, and 12 bases lay between the germline ends. Here the CDR3 reads CASSPHAAQETQYF. The CDR3 DNA reads as TGTGCCAGCAGCCCCCATGCGGCGCAAGAGACCCAGTACTTC.

This chain connects TRBV2 to TRBJ2-5, with unresolved D. Germline V CDR1 and CDR2: SNHLY, FYNNEI. V lost 4 bases and J lost 5, with 8 bases in between. This CDR3 comprises 12 residues. The CDR3 DNA reads as TGTGCCAGCAGTGCCTCCCGGGAGACCCAGTACTTC. Its translation is CASSASRETQYF.

The chain's CDR3 is CASSQDRGAGAIETQYF. The DNA for the CDR3 is TGCGCCAGCAGCCAAGATAGGGGGGCGGGAGCAATAGAGACCCAGTACTTC. The rearrangement joins TRBV4-1 to TRBJ2-5; perhaps TRBD2 as D (7 bases). V gave up 0 bases and J gave up 4 bases, with 18 bases separating them. The CDR3 is made up of 17 amino acids. Germline assignment: CDR1 MGHRA and CDR2 YSYEKL.

The chain is built from TRBV5-1 and TRBJ2-7, with D perhaps TRBD1 (5 bases). Germline V CDR1 and CDR2: SGHRS, YFSETQ. The V gene lost 3 bases and the J gene lost 0 bases, with 16 bases spanning the gap. The CDR3 runs to 16 residues. The CDR3 bases are TGCGCCAGCAGCTACCAGACAGCGCTTAGCTCCTACGAGCAGTACTTC. It translates to CASSYQTALSSYEQYF.

CDR3 coding DNA: TGTGCCAGCAGCCGCGCCCGTGACAGGGTTGGCTACACCTTC. Translation: CASSRARDRVGYTF. The J gene is TRBJ1-2, the V gene TRBV5-4; 7 nucleotides match TRBD1. This CDR3 has 14 amino acids. Trimming removed 4 bases from V and 7 bases from J; junction bases left unmatched: 10. Germline lookup yields CDR1 SGHNT and CDR2 YYREEE (reference sequence).

The chain has TRBV6-1 and TRBJ2-7; 12 bases fit TRBD1. Germline V CDR1 and CDR2: MNHNS, SASEGT. The CDR3 totals 14 residues. V dropped 7 bases and J dropped 7; count of bases not matched to a gene: 8. CDR3 residues: CASKTGTGGEEQYF. CDR3 in DNA: TGTGCCAGCAAAACCGGGACAGGGGGCGAAGAGCAGTACTTC.

V is TRBV6-5 and J is TRBJ1-2; D might be TRBD1 (6 bases). This CDR3 region has 13 residues. Trimming removed 2 bases at V and 8 bases at J, with 12 bases between. Germline CDR1 is MNHEY and CDR2 is SVGAGI. The CDR3: CASSYGPGAGYTF. The DNA for the CDR3 is TGTGCCAGCAGTTACGGTCCAGGGGCAGGCTACACCTTC.

The chain combines TRBV5-1 with TRBJ1-5; D gene uncertain. Germline CDR1 SGHRS, CDR2 YFSETQ. This CDR3 has 16 amino acids. V lost 4 bases and J 2 bases, leaving 16 bases between the germline ends. CDR3 in amino acids: CASSPEGNGGNQPQHF. The DNA for the CDR3 is TGCGCCAGCAGCCCGGAGGGCAACGGGGGCAATCAGCCCCAGCATTTT.

This clone was recorded a few times. The CDR3 DNA reads TGTGCCAGCACAAAGGGAGGAACCAAAAACATTCAGTACTTC. Residues: CASTKGGTKNIQYF. The chain couples TRBV2 to TRBJ2-4; D may be TRBD2 (6 bases). CDR1 and CDR2 from the germline V gene are SNHLY and FYNNEI. This CDR3 is built from 14 residues. V was trimmed by 7 bases and J by 2 bases, leaving 12 bases between them.

The chain links TRBV7-9 to TRBJ2-5, with D hard to call. There are 14 residues in the CDR3. Between the trimmed V and J ends, which lost 5 bases and 5 bases, there was a span of 15 bases. Germline loops: CDR1 SEHNR, CDR2 FQNEAQ (reference sequence). The CDR3 sequence is CASSVGMGWETQYF. The CDR3 DNA reads TGTGCCAGCAGCGTAGGGATGGGTTGGGAGACCCAGTACTTC.